This is a list of T cell receptor beta chains from one sample in a study of T-cell reconstitution after alpha-beta-depleted transplantation in children. From the PCR reads, TCRdb called clonotypes with MiXCR, one entry per CDR3 protein. The data contain approximately 650,000 distinct CDR3 sequences, approximately 14% of them singletons. Sequenced material: PBMCs, taken before TCRalphabeta/CD19-depleted stem cell transplant. The receptors were sampled from a girl aged 2-15 years with congenital amegakaryocytic thrombocytopenia, due to receive a stem cell transplant. Each CDR3 is given with its conserved first and last residue. A D gene is named only where the DNA matches it firmly. Expanded clones are given a class, and other clones once, few, many or no size at all.

abundance	v_gene	j_gene	d_gene	CDR3nt	CDR3aa
few	TRBV11-1	TRBJ2-2	TRBD1	TGTGCCAGCAGCTCTTCTCCCGGACAGGAATACACCGGCGGGGAGCTGTTTTTT	CASSSSPGQEYTGGELFF
.	TRBV20-1	TRBJ2-7	TRBD2	TGCAGTGCTAGACCTAATCCTAGCGGGAGGGCCCTCGAGCAGTACTTC	CSARPNPSGRALEQYF
few	TRBV7-3	TRBJ2-2	TRBD2	TGTGCCAGCAGCCCAACCGGGACTAGGTCCGGGGAGCTGTTTTTT	CASSPTGTRSGELFF
.	TRBV20-1	TRBJ2-5	.	TGCAGTGCTGGCAGTGGGGTAGCGAAAGAGACCCAGTACTTC	CSAGSGVAKETQYF
many	TRBV12-3/TRBV12-4	TRBJ1-2	.	TGTGCCAGCAGTTTTTTTGCCGGCCACTATGGCTACACCTTC	CASSFFAGHYGYTF
many	TRBV20-1	TRBJ1-4	.	TGCAGTGCCCCCGATCCCGGACAGACGCCTGAAAAACTGTTTTTT	CSAPDPGQTPEKLFF
few	TRBV20-1	TRBJ2-2	.	TGCAGTGCTTCCCCCGAGGGAAGGCTTCACACCGGGGAGCTGTTTTTT	CSASPEGRLHTGELFF
many	TRBV20-1	TRBJ2-7	TRBD2	TGCAGTGCTACAAGAATAGCGGGAGGGCCCTACGAGCAGTACTTC	CSATRIAGGPYEQYF
many	TRBV5-1	TRBJ2-1	.	TGCGCCAGCAGCCACCCTCTAGAGTCCTACAATGAGCAGTTCTTC	CASSHPLESYNEQFF
many	TRBV11-2	TRBJ1-4	.	TGTGCCAGCAGCTTAGGACAGAAACTGTTTTTT	CASSLGQKLFF
many	TRBV5-1	TRBJ2-3	TRBD2	TGCGCCAGCAGCTTAGCGGCTAGCGGGGATCGCACAGATACGCAGTATTTT	CASSLAASGDRTDTQYF
many	TRBV7-3	TRBJ1-1	.	TGTGCCAGCAGGACTCCGGGACTCCCGAACACTGAAGCTTTCTTT	CASRTPGLPNTEAFF
.	TRBV20-1	TRBJ2-1	TRBD2	TGCTGTGCTAGACGACTAGCGGGAGTCCTCGCCTACAATGAGCAGTTCTTC	CCARRLAGVLAYNEQFF
many	TRBV7-3	TRBJ2-1	.	TGTGCCAGCAGATCGAAGGGGGATGAGCAGTTCTTC	CASRSKGDEQFF
few	TRBV12-3/TRBV12-4	TRBJ2-7	TRBD2	TGTGCCAGCAGCCAATCAGGGACTACGAATAATCAGTACTTC	CASSQSGTTNNQYF
.	TRBV20-1	TRBJ2-4	.	TGCAGTGCGAACCGCAGACGGGTGTTGGGGCCTTGGGCCAAAAACATTCAGTACTTC	CSANRRRVLGPWAKNIQYF
many	TRBV7-9	TRBJ1-3	.	TGTGCCAGCTATAGGAGCGGCTCTGGAAACACCATATATTTT	CASYRSGSGNTIYF
.	TRBV20-1	TRBJ2-3	TRBD2	TGCAGTGCTGAAAGAGTTAGCGGGAGGGCCTGGGCAGATACGCAGTATTTT	CSAERVSGRAWADTQYF
many	TRBV12-3/TRBV12-4	TRBJ2-3	.	TGTGCCAGCAGTTTCCCCACCCCAGTTACGCAGTATTTT	CASSFPTPVTQYF
many	TRBV20-1	TRBJ2-1	.	TGCAGTGCTAGAAAGTGGGAGAATCGCAATGAGCAGTTCTTC	CSARKWENRNEQFF
many	TRBV20-1	TRBJ2-5	.	TGCAGTGCCTTGTCGAAGACCCAGTACTTC	CSALSKTQYF
many	TRBV28	TRBJ2-3	.	TGTGCCAGCACGACCGGGACCTCGGTTGCAGATACGCAGTATTTT	CASTTGTSVADTQYF
.	TRBV20-1	TRBJ2-1	.	TGCAGTGCACCTGGCGGAATATACAATGAGCAGTTCTTC	CSAPGGIYNEQFF
few	TRBV29-1	TRBJ2-7	TRBD1	TGCAGCACCGGGACAGGGAGGGACGAGCAGTACTTC	CSTGTGRDEQYF
few	TRBV27	TRBJ2-1	TRBD2	TGTGCCAGCAGTCCACCGGGGGGGCTCGGTCCGTTCTTC	CASSPPGGLGPFF
few	TRBV29-1	TRBJ2-1	.	TGCAGCGCCGAGGGACCAAGCTCCTACAATGAGCAGTTCTTC	CSAEGPSSYNEQFF
many	TRBV20-1	TRBJ2-1	TRBD1	TGCAGTGCTAGAAGGGACAGGGGAACCTACAATGAGCAGTTCTTC	CSARRDRGTYNEQFF
few	TRBV18	TRBJ2-3	TRBD2	TGTGCCAGCTCACCAAGAGCGGGAGCAGATACGCAGTATTTT	CASSPRAGADTQYF
many	TRBV12-3/TRBV12-4	TRBJ2-7	.	TGTGCCAGCAGTTTAGCGCTCTGGGAGGTTGAGCAGTACTTC	CASSLALWEVEQYF
few	TRBV4-2	TRBJ2-3	TRBD2	TGTGCCAGCAGCCGCACACCACTACCGACTAGCGCAGGGACAGATACGCAGTATTTT	CASSRTPLPTSAGTDTQYF
many	TRBV5-1	TRBJ2-5	.	TGCGCCAGTTCTCCTGTCGGACAGCTACAAGAGACCCAGTACTTC	CASSPVGQLQETQYF
.	TRBV5-1	TRBJ2-5	.	TGCGCCAGCAGCTTGGAAGTGGCTAGGGGGTCGGAGACCCAGTACTTC	CASSLEVARGSETQYF
many	TRBV20-1	TRBJ1-5	TRBD1	TGCAGTGCGCCGGGACAGGGAGGCAATCAGCCCCAGCATTTT	CSAPGQGGNQPQHF
many	TRBV15	TRBJ1-3	.	TGTGCCACCAGCAGAGCGGTCTCTGGAAACACCATATATTTT	CATSRAVSGNTIYF
few	TRBV28	TRBJ2-7	.	TGTGCCACCGCCAGGACCGACCGTAGTGAGCAGTACTTC	CATARTDRSEQYF
many	TRBV5-1	TRBJ2-1	.	TGCGCCAGCAGCTTCAGACAGAACAATGAGCAGTTCTTC	CASSFRQNNEQFF
few	TRBV29-1	TRBJ2-2	.	TGCAGCATTCTAGCGTCAGAAGGGGCCGGGGAGCTGTTTTTT	CSILASEGAGELFF
.	TRBV28	TRBJ2-1	.	TGTGCCAGCAGCCCAGTGGGGCAACAATACAATGAGCAGTTCTTC	CASSPVGQQYNEQFF
.	TRBV18	TRBJ1-4	.	TGTGCCAGCTCACCAAGGGATATCAGTGAAAAACTGTTTTTT	CASSPRDISEKLFF
many	TRBV20-1	TRBJ2-7	TRBD1	TGCAGTGCTGTGGGACAGGCGATGTACGAGCAGTACTTC	CSAVGQAMYEQYF
.	TRBV5-1	TRBJ2-1	.	TGCGCCAGCAGCTTGCAGAGCGGGCGCTCCTACAATGAGCAGTTCTTC	CASSLQSGRSYNEQFF
.	TRBV12-3/TRBV12-4	TRBJ2-5	.	TGTGCCAGCAGTCAAGACACGTCCCAAGAGACCCAGTACTTC	CASSQDTSQETQYF
.	TRBV29-1	TRBJ2-1	.	TGCAGCGTTGAGCGGGACGTGAGACGGCGCAATGAGCAGTTCTTC	CSVERDVRRRNEQFF
many	TRBV7-3	TRBJ2-3	TRBD1	TGTGCCAGCAGCTTGAGCCGGACAGGGACAGATACGCAGTATTTT	CASSLSRTGTDTQYF
many	TRBV5-5	TRBJ1-4	.	TGTGCCAGCAGCTTGTTTGTCAATGAAAAACTGTTTTTT	CASSLFVNEKLFF
few	TRBV5-1	TRBJ1-6	.	TGCGCCAGCAGCACCAACCTCGGGAGTAATTCACCCCTCCACTTT	CASSTNLGSNSPLHF
.	TRBV12-3/TRBV12-4	TRBJ1-1	.	TGTGCCAGCAGTTTCCTGGGGGGCGTTACTGAAGCTTTCTTT	CASSFLGGVTEAFF
.	TRBV7-9	TRBJ2-7	.	TGTGCCAGCAGCTTCCGCGACAGCTGCGAGCAGTACTTC	CASSFRDSCEQYF
few	TRBV7-6	TRBJ2-7	TRBD2	TGTGCCAGCAGCTTACTGGCTCGAGCGAGCGGGAGCGACCGCGAGCAGTACTTC	CASSLLARASGSDREQYF
few	TRBV5-1	TRBJ1-2	.	TGCGCCAGCAGCCACTCAAGCACAAGGCAGCCCAACTATAACTATGGCTACACCTTC	CASSHSSTRQPNYNYGYTF
.	TRBV7-2	TRBJ2-7	.	TGTGCCAGCAGCTTACATTCCGGACACTCGGTAGTCTACGAGCAGTACTTC	CASSLHSGHSVVYEQYF
many	TRBV20-1	TRBJ2-3	TRBD2	TGCAGTGCTGGGCCCAGACTAGCGGGAGTGAGCCCAGATACGCAGTATTTT	CSAGPRLAGVSPDTQYF